The clone carrying this TCR beta chain has a handful of counts. The TCRbeta library was prepared with unique molecular identifiers. TCRdb re-derived calls from the PCR reads in MiXCR, one entry per CDR3 protein. The sample yields approximately 510,000 distinct CDR3 sequences, roughly 18% seen once. These data are taken from a study of T-cell reconstitution after alpha-beta-depleted transplantation in children. V gave up 4 bases and J gave up 0 bases, with 22 bases separating them. Germline CDR1 SQVTM, CDR2 ANQGSEA. The CDR3 contains 18 residues. The origin of this receptor is a human donor who donated a stem cell graft to a child with acute lymphoblastic leukemia. The sequences come from PBMCs from the stem cell graft donor, collected from the stem cell graft. This sequence joins TRBV29-1 and TRBJ2-1; unclear D gene. CDR3 coding DNA: TGCAGCGTTGGAAAGGGATTCCGAGGCGCGAGCTCCTACAATGAGCAGTTCTTC. Encoded protein: CSVGKGFRGASSYNEQFF.